This T cell receptor (beta chain) came from a study of shared clonotypes between healthy human individuals. Notes on the study in general: Represented diversity, genetic and exposure-history alike, was limited by few donors.

A note on this clone: The antigen is unknown. Germline and junction disagree at one end, which may indicate a read error. The sample carries other DNA sequences with the same CDR3.

Every one of the donors was a Caucasian adult that lived in Nashville, Tennessee. The CDR3 contains 16 residues. Germline V gene sequence: CDR1 LNHNV, CDR2 YYDKDF (reference sequence). Only in-frame clones appear in the TCRdb table, and some are missing; sequencing was by immunoSEQ multiplex PCR. The sample yields roughly 500,000 clones, 70% to 80% seen once. Sequencing was done on a sample of PBMCs. The TCR originated in a woman aged 40 to 50 in good health. Some clones in this sample may be carry-over from other donors' samples. The gene calls are TRBV15 and TRBJ2-5; D possibly corresponds to TRBD2 (6 bases). CDR3 amino acids: CAASRGRYTGVETQYF. CDR3 nucleotides: TGTGCCGCCAGCAGAGGTCGTTATACGGGAGTAGAGACCCAATACTTC.